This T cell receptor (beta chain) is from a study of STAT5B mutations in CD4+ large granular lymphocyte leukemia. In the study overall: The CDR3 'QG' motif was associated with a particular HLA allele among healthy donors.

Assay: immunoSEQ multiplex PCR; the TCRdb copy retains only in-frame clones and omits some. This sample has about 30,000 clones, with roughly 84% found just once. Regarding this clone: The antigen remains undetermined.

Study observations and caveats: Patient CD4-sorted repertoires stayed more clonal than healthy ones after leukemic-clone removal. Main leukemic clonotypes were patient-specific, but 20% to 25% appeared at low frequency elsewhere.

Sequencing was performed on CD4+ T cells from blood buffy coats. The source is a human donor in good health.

This CDR3 is CASSRGFSGGATPYEQYF. Here the CDR3 DNA reads TGTGCCAGCAGCCGTGGGTTTAGCGGGGGGGCCACCCCCTACGAGCAGTACTTC. The chain joins TRBV7-2 to TRBJ2-5; 11 nucleotides match TRBD2. The DNA end lines up better with TRBJ2-7; the J call may be wrong. The CDR3 runs to 18 residues. Germline CDR1 SGHTA, CDR2 FQGNSA.